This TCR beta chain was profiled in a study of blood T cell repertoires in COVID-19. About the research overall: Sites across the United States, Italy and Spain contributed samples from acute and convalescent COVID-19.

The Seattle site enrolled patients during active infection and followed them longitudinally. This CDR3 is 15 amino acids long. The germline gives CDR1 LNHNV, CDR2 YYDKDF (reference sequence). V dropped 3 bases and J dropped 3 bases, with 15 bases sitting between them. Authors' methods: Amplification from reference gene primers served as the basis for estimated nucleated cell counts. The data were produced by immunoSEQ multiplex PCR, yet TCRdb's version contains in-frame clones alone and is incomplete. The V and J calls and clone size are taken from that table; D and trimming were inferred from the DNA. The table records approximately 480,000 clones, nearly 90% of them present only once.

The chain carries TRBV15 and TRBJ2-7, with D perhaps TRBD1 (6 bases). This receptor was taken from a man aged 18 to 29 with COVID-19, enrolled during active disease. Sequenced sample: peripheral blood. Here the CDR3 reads CATSRGGTGNYEQYF. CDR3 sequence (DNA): TGTGCCACCAGCAGGGGTGGAACAGGGAACTACGAGCAGTACTTC.